A single sample is the source of the 13 T cell receptor beta chains below, sequenced in a study of T cell responses to AZD1222 COVID-19 vaccine. Here immunoSEQ multiplex PCR was the method, and the copy in TCRdb shows in-frame clones only, minus some. The table has 130,000 to 150,000 clones, roughly 88% seen once. The material sequenced was peripheral blood, taken on day 0 of AZD1222 vaccination. The receptor source for this set is an adult in good health.

This chain uses TRBV3-1 (or the pseudogene TRBV3-2) with TRBJ1-5; 7 bases are a match to TRBD1. The V gene's germline CDR1 is LGHDT and CDR2 YNNKEL (reference sequence). V lost 4 bases, J lost 6 bases, and 18 bases stayed unmatched. CDR3 size: 18 residues. The CDR3 bases are TGTGCCAGCAGCCGGACAGGCTTGACTCCTTTAGGGGGTCAGCCCCAGCATTTT. Translation gives CASSRTGLTPLGGQPQHF.

This rearrangement joins TRBV4-2 to TRBJ2-3; 9 bases line up with TRBD2. The CDR3 sequence is 15 residues long. V lost 0 bases and J lost 4; bases outside the gene matches: 2. The germline V gene encodes CDR1 LGHNA and CDR2 YNFKEQ. The chain's CDR3 is CASSQEAGGPDTQYF. DNA of the CDR3: TGTGCCAGCAGCCAAGAGGCGGGGGGGCCAGATACGCAGTATTTT.

The J gene is TRBJ2-1, the V gene TRBV11-2; a possible D gene is TRBD2 (6 bases). The V gene lost 5 bases and the J gene lost 5 bases, with 16 bases spanning the gap. This CDR3 is built from 15 residues. Per germline, CDR1 SGHAT and CDR2 FQNNGV. The CDR3 bases are TGTGCCAGCAGCCCAGGCGGCGGAGGGAACAATGAGCAGTTCTTC. It encodes CASSPGGGGNNEQFF.

The rearrangement links TRBV6-1 to TRBJ2-7; 10 bases align to TRBD1. The germline CDR1 and CDR2 sequences are MNHNS and SASEGT. The J segment lost 5 bases and the V segment lost 2 bases, leaving 9 bases of the junction unmatched. The CDR3 contains 16 residues. The CDR3: CASSEFSGTGVHEQYF. In nucleotides, the CDR3 is TGTGCCAGCAGTGAATTCTCCGGGACAGGGGTACACGAGCAGTACTTC.

This clone occurred a few times. This chain uses TRBV15 with TRBJ2-7; weak D call: TRBD1 (8 bases). The V end lost 3 bases, the J end lost 2 bases, and 14 bases lay between the germline ends. CDR1 LNHNV and CDR2 YYDKDF come from the germline V gene (reference sequence). CDR3 length equals 15 residues. The CDR3 reads CATSRNRGTTYEQYF. CDR3 coding DNA: TGTGCCACCAGCAGGAACAGGGGGACTACCTACGAGCAGTACTTC.

The V and J genes are TRBV27 and TRBJ1-2; no clear D gene. CDR3 length: 13 residues. Germline-derived CDR1 and CDR2 are MNHEY and SMNVEV (reference sequence). V lost 4 bases to trimming and J lost 8 bases, with 14 bases between them. CDR3 protein: CASSYRDLGGYTF. In DNA form, the CDR3 reads TGTGCCAGCAGTTACCGGGATCTGGGAGGCTACACCTTC.

The chain employs TRBV18 and TRBJ2-7, with 7 nucleotides matching TRBD1. Germline assignment: CDR1 KGHSH and CDR2 LQKENI. The CDR3 has 11 residues. J gave up 6 bases and V 8 bases, and 4 bases lay outside the gene matches. CDR3 sequence reads: CASQAGGEQYF. The CDR3 DNA reads TGTGCCAGCCAAGCAGGGGGCGAGCAGTACTTC.

The V and J genes are TRBV6-4 and TRBJ1-2, with 8 nucleotides matching TRBD1. The V segment lost 6 bases and the J segment 7 bases; nucleotides outside the gene matches: 10. The CDR3 has 14 residues. Germline CDR1 reads MRHNA; CDR2 reads SNTAGT. The CDR3 DNA reads TGTGCCAGCAGGGATGGGACAGGAGCGGCTGGCTACACCTTC. Amino acids: CASRDGTGAAGYTF.

The rearrangement links TRBV5-1 to TRBJ1-1; 7 bases align to TRBD1. CDR3 length: 15 amino acids. The V gene end was trimmed by 5 bases and the J gene end by 1 base; junction bases not matched to a gene: 8. Germline assignment: CDR1 SGHRS and CDR2 YFSETQ. The DNA of the CDR3 is TGCGCCAGCAGGGGAAGTTGGACAGGGAACACTGAAGCTTTCTTT. It translates to CASRGSWTGNTEAFF.

The chain is built from TRBV28 and TRBJ2-7, with 7 bases that match TRBD1. This CDR3 has 14 amino acids. Germline V gene lookup returns CDR1 MDHEN and CDR2 SYDVKM. With V trimmed by 7 bases and J by 2 bases, 8 bases remained unmatched. The CDR3 region is CASILTGPPYEQYF. CDR3 coding DNA: TGTGCCAGCATCTTGACAGGGCCGCCCTACGAGCAGTACTTC.

The CDR3 bases are TGTGCCAGTAGCACACAAGCGAACACTGAAGCTTTCTTT. This translates into CASSTQANTEAFF. The chain recombines TRBV19 with TRBJ1-1; D gene ambiguous. Germline values: CDR1 LNHDA, CDR2 SQIVND (reference sequence). There are 13 residues in the CDR3. The V and J ends lost 6 bases and 1 base respectively, with 9 bases between them.

CDR3 nucleotide sequence: TGTGCCAGCAGTTACTCGGTGAAGGGAGACACTGAAGCTTTCTTT. This codes for CASSYSVKGDTEAFF. The V gene is TRBV6-5, the J gene TRBJ1-1; D gene uncertain. CDR3 length: 15 amino acids. Germline-derived CDR1 and CDR2 are MNHEY and SVGAGI. V gave up 0 bases and J gave up 3 bases, with 11 bases separating them.

The chain joins TRBV19 to TRBJ2-7; 8 bases are a match to TRBD1. Germline lookup yields CDR1 LNHDA and CDR2 SQIVND (reference sequence). J was trimmed by 4 bases and V by 4 bases; bases with no gene match: 9. The CDR3 has 15 amino acids. CDR3 sequence reads: CASSTRQGKAYEQYF. The DNA for the CDR3 is TGTGCCAGTAGTACCCGACAGGGGAAGGCGTACGAGCAGTACTTC.